A single sample gave rise to the 11 T cell receptor beta chains below, sequenced in a study of blood T cell repertoires in COVID-19. Produced via immunoSEQ multiplex PCR; TCRdb's table is partial and in-frame only. The sample has just over 300,000 clones, 86% seen once. Sequenced: PBMCs or T cells enriched from blood (not recorded which). The origin of the receptors is a young man who had recovered from COVID-19.

V and J are TRBV10-1 and TRBJ2-5, with D perhaps matching TRBD2 (5 bases). Trimming stripped 3 bases from V and 3 bases from J, with 17 bases between. Per the germline V gene, CDR1 is WNHNN and CDR2 is SYGVQD (reference sequence). The CDR3 contains 16 residues. CDR3 residues: CASSEPGESGKETQYF. The CDR3 coding sequence is TGCGCCAGCAGTGAACCTGGGGAAAGCGGAAAAGAGACCCAGTACTTC.

The chain recombines TRBV2 with TRBJ2-4; D possibly corresponds to TRBD2 (6 bases). The germline V gene has CDR1 SNHLY and CDR2 FYNNEI. The V and J ends lost 3 bases and 6 bases respectively, with 6 bases between them. The CDR3 sequence is 12 residues long. CDR3 nucleotides: TGTGCCAGCAGTGAGGAGGGAAACATTCAGTACTTC. Translating it yields CASSEEGNIQYF. The complete variable domain, with remaining parts taken from reference TRBV2 and TRBJ2-4, reads EPEVTQTPSHQVTQMGQEVILRCVPISNHLYFYWYRQILGQKVEFLVSFYNNEISEKSEIFDDQFSVERPDGSNFTLKIRSTKLEDSAMYFCASSEEGNIQYFGAGTRLSVL.

The chain has TRBV3-1 (or the pseudogene TRBV3-2) and TRBJ2-3; D is unresolved. Trimming pared 3 bases from V and 6 bases from J, leaving 4 bases between. The CDR3 is made up of 11 amino acids. From germline, CDR1 is LGHDT and CDR2 YNNKEL (reference sequence). As DNA, the CDR3 is TGTGCCAGCAGCCACTCGGATACGCAGTATTTT. Translation gives CASSHSDTQYF.

This clone was seen only a few times. CDR3 region: CASSDRTAKSYNEQFF. CDR3 nucleotides: TGTGCCAGTAGTGACCGGACAGCTAAATCCTACAATGAGCAGTTCTTC. The V gene is TRBV19, the J gene TRBJ2-1; the D gene is possibly TRBD1 (6 bases). Germline CDR1 is LNHDA and CDR2 is SQIVND (reference sequence). The CDR3 length is 16 residues. V was clipped by 5 bases and J by 1 base, with 15 bases between them.

The chain recombines TRBV10-1 with TRBJ1-2; TRBD1 might be the D (5 bases). V lost 2 bases to trimming and J lost 6 bases, with 13 bases between them. The CDR3 is made up of 14 amino acids. Germline loops: CDR1 WNHNN, CDR2 SYGVQD (reference sequence). The CDR3 nucleotides are TGCGCCAGCAGTGAGGGCCAGGGTCGGGATGGCTACACCTTC. It specifies CASSEGQGRDGYTF.

V is TRBV5-5 and J is TRBJ1-1; 7 nucleotides align to TRBD1. The CDR3 runs to 11 residues. The germline CDR1 and CDR2 sequences are SGHKS and YYEKEE (reference sequence). V was clipped by 7 bases and J by 6 bases; unmatched bases: 3. CDR3 residues: CASERGPEAFF. DNA for the CDR3: TGTGCCAGCGAAAGGGGGCCTGAAGCTTTCTTT.

This chain links TRBV2 with TRBJ2-1; 9 nucleotides agree with TRBD2. Germline CDR1 and CDR2: SNHLY and FYNNEI. J was trimmed by 7 bases and V by 6 bases; bases with no gene match: 13. This CDR3 is 16 amino acids long. CDR3 amino acids: CASRGRASGNLNEQFF. CDR3 bases: TGTGCCAGCAGAGGGCGGGCTAGCGGGAATCTGAATGAGCAGTTCTTC.

In regard to this clone: Other DNA sequences in this sample translate to the same CDR3. CDR3 nucleotides: TGTGCCTGGGGGGACAGGAACACTGAAGCTTTCTTT. This encodes CAWGDRNTEAFF. The chain recombines TRBV30 with TRBJ1-1; 7 nucleotides match TRBD1. V was pared by 5 bases and J by 1 base, with 1 base of the junction left unmatched. The CDR3 totals 12 residues. CDR1 GTSNPN and CDR2 SVGIG come from the germline V gene (reference sequence).

Details on this clone: Other DNA sequences from this sample encode an identical CDR3 as well. The chain has TRBV28 and TRBJ1-6, with 7 bases aligning to TRBD1. This CDR3 is built from 15 residues. The germline V gene has CDR1 MDHEN and CDR2 SYDVKM. V shed 9 bases, J shed 0 bases, and the junction held 5 bases outside the gene matches. The CDR3 sequence is CASSTGSSYNSPLHF. Here the CDR3 DNA reads TGTGCCAGTTCGACAGGGAGCTCCTATAATTCACCCCTCCACTTT.

The rearrangement joins TRBV6-5 to TRBJ2-5; D perhaps matches TRBD2 (6 bases). The CDR3 has 15 residues. Per germline, CDR1 MNHEY and CDR2 SVGAGI. Deletions cut 6 bases from V and 5 bases from J, with 19 bases between. The CDR3 loop is CASRVGLPTMETQYF. The CDR3 DNA sequence: TGTGCCAGCAGGGTCGGACTACCGACAATGGAGACCCAGTACTTC.

The chain links TRBV6-5 to TRBJ2-1; 13 bases agree with TRBD2. This CDR3 comprises 13 residues. Germline V CDR1 and CDR2: MNHEY, SVGAGI. V was pared by 7 bases and J by 8 bases, with 2 bases of the junction left unmatched. The CDR3 coding sequence is TGTGCCAGCAAACTAGCGGGGGGGGATGAGCAGTTCTTC. This encodes CASKLAGGDEQFF.